This TCR beta chain was sequenced in a study of T cell responses to AZD1222 COVID-19 vaccine (dated by TCRdb to 2020 to 2023). With respect to the entire study: A total of 233 trial participants underwent TCR sequencing, of whom under 220 had received two doses of AZD1222 and about 25 had received two doses of the MenACWY control vaccine. Trial participants were enrolled by age into subgroups of 18-55, 56-69 and 70-plus years, and about 150, 27 and 61 TCR-sequenced participants, respectively, were included in these subgroups.

From the cysteine through the phenylalanine, the CDR3 covers 15 amino acids. The kept DNA is CDR3 alone, 45 bases in frame from the first base. The germline V gene (reference sequence) yields WNHNN for CDR1 and SYGVQD for CDR2. The V end loses 2 bases and the J end loses 2 bases, and a stretch of 11 bases separates them. The time point label of this sample denotes: about 28 days (+/-7) after the second vaccine dose. Read against the paper, the sample's treatment or condition label means: meningococcal conjugate vaccine given as trial control. The vaccinee samples were drawn from two UK trials, COV001 and COV002, one of which was a single-blind randomized controlled phase 2/3 trial testing AZD1222 (ChAdOx1 nCoV-19) in healthy adults. For TCRbeta chain sequencing, PBMC samples from trial participants were taken at day 0 and at day 28 after the second dose. This clone was observed a handful of times. The target of this receptor is not known. Nothing much larger sits one base from this clone, and base qualities are not available.

The CDR3 regions of human TCRbeta chains were subjected to immunosequencing. The study's own analysis went as follows. TCRs in the repertoires were matched against a reference library of SARS-CoV-2-specific TCRs that had been generated with the MIRA antigen-specificity platform. Breadth meant the fraction of unique TCRs that were SARS-CoV-2-associated, whereas depth meant the fraction of total T cells that were SARS-CoV-2-associated. Using the MIRA data, each spike-specific TCR was assigned both to the spike region to which the TCR was reactive and to a CD4 or CD8 class. Log10-transformed breadth and depth values were compared by one-way ANOVA with Sidak's multiple comparisons tests. Drawn from immuneACCESS, this table holds only the in-frame rearrangements with V and J called that TCRdb kept. Clones are partly lost; checked studies trace under half to an unresolved V gene and leave the rest unexplained. For V, J and clone size, that table is used; D and trimming come from the DNA. In all, the sample holds tens of thousands of clones, and about 89% of those were seen once. The top ten hold less than 7% of the sample.

The investigation overall reported the following: Nearly half of unique spike-specific TCRs reportedly recognized epitopes outside regions mutated in the B.1.351 and B.1.1.7 variants. Conclusions about previously exposed vaccinees are limited, since just five to seven AZD1222 recipients were seropositive for SARS-CoV-2 at baseline. Participants were mostly white British and included more females than males, and it was suggested by the authors that clonal diversity may have been underestimated. Because no day 14 peak-response samples were available, the repertoires could be characterized only after the peak T cell response. The 56-69-year group was small, and its depth increase did not reach significance, likely because of low power. Spike-specific TCR breadth and depth rose significantly after two AZD1222 doses compared with day 0 and with MenACWY recipients. CD4 TCRs associated with the vaccine covered the entire spike protein, and the dominant responses were in regions 160-218 and 743-854.

The sequences come from peripheral blood, collected 28 days after the second dose of the MenACWY control vaccine. This receptor was identified in an adult who received the MenACWY meningococcal vaccine as a control. The chain couples TRBV10-1 to TRBJ2-3, with no confidently assigned D gene. Here is the DNA: TGCGCCAGCAGTGAGGGGCACTTCGACACAGATACGCAGTATTTT. Its product reads: CASSEGHFDTDTQYF.